This T cell receptor (beta chain) was recovered during a study of T cell responses to AZD1222 COVID-19 vaccine. General study points: Elevations in Spike-specific TCR breadth and depth followed administration of two AZD1222 doses. Recipients of AZD1222 seropositive at baseline numbered only five or six. After the peak T cell response, and only then, were repertoires sampled. Among the donors, most were white British and more were female, and clonal diversity was possibly underestimated.

On this clone itself: The antigen remains unidentified.

Trimming cost V 5 bases and J 5 bases; bases outside gene matches: 6. This CDR3 contains 14 residues. Germline V gene data show CDR1 as SGHRS and CDR2 as YFSETQ. Libraries were prepared by immunoSEQ multiplex PCR; TCRdb keeps only in-frame clonotypes and omits some of them. The repertoire has around 92,000 clones, more than 75% of them found once; the top ten carry around 9.6%. The sequence came from an adult in good health. The sequencing used peripheral blood, collected on day 0 of AZD1222 vaccination. The chain joins TRBV5-1 to TRBJ1-5, with 8 bases aligning to TRBD1. In nucleotides, the CDR3 is TGCGCCAGCAGACCCTCGACAGGGGATCAGCCCCAGCATTTT. It translates to CASRPSTGDQPQHF. Full variable domain (rest looked up from reference TRBV5-1 and TRBJ1-5): KAGVTQTPRYLIKTRGQQVTLSCSPISGHRSVSWYQQTPGQGLQFLFEYFSETQRNKGNFPGRFSGRQFSNSRSEMNVSTLELGDSALYLCASRPSTGDQPQHFGDGTRLSIL.